The clone carrying this T cell receptor (beta chain) appeared a few times. Its matching antigen is unknown. Germline V CDR1 and CDR2: SGHVS, FQNEAQ. V trimming: 7 bases; J trimming: 6 bases; junction bases outside the gene matches: 10. The CDR3 has 15 residues. This specimen comes from a study of blood T cells in healthy people across ages. Isolation yielded PBMCs, at least 7 million per sample, in every case. Study outcomes and limitations: Expanded clonotype shifts may have been confounded, as the donors had an unknown CMV status. A greater number of naive CD4+ cells and higher diversity distinguished long-lived donors from aged donors.

Through a sample-barcoded 5' primer and a J-beta primer mix, a second PCR was run for roughly 6 to 12 cycles. Each CDR3 protein is one row after TCRdb ran MiXCR on the 5' RACE reads. The sample lists 920,000 or so distinct CDR3 sequences, 40% to 55% occurring once. The clonotype was recovered from a woman aged 55-69 years in good health. Sequences were obtained from blood. The chain is built from TRBV7-8 and TRBJ2-3; 10 bases are shared with TRBD2. DNA for the CDR3: TGTGCCAGCAACCCGGATGCTAGCGGGAGTGATACGCAGTATTTT. Translating it yields CASNPDASGSDTQYF.